Following are 3 T cell receptor beta chains from one sample sequenced in a study of OX40 agonist ivuxolimab in advanced cancers. Produced via immunoSEQ multiplex PCR; TCRdb's table is partial and in-frame only. The profile covers about 51,000 clones, with about 80% appearing a single time and roughly 3% taken by the ten largest. The material sequenced was CD4+ or CD8+ T cells sorted from blood, taken in a trial of the OX40 agonist ivuxolimab. These receptor sequences come from an adult with an advanced solid tumor such as melanoma, head and neck, liver or kidney cancer.

This chain joins TRBV9 and TRBJ2-5; D is undetermined. V gave up 2 bases and J gave up 4 bases, with 15 bases separating them. Germline CDR1 SGDLS, CDR2 YYNGEE. This CDR3 region has 15 residues. The DNA for the CDR3 is TGTGCCAGCAGCGTGTACATAGATAGTGGAGAGACCCAGTACTTC. Its protein product is CASSVYIDSGETQYF.

This clone appeared a single time. V is TRBV21-1 and J is TRBJ2-2. TRBV21-1 is a known pseudogene. This CDR3 has 14 residues. The CDR3, as DNA: TGTGCCAGCAGCACATGGGGTAGGCCCGGGGAGCTGTTTTTT. It translates to CASSTWGRPGELFF.

In its sample, this clone was seen once. The chain employs TRBV4-1 and TRBJ1-3; D unresolved. Germline values: CDR1 MGHRA, CDR2 YSYEKL. The germline V and J ends were trimmed by 4 bases and 0 bases, with 7 bases remaining between them. The CDR3 has 14 amino acids. The CDR3 bases are TGCGCCAGCAGCCCGCAGTACTCTGGAAACACCATATATTTT. It codes for CASSPQYSGNTIYF.